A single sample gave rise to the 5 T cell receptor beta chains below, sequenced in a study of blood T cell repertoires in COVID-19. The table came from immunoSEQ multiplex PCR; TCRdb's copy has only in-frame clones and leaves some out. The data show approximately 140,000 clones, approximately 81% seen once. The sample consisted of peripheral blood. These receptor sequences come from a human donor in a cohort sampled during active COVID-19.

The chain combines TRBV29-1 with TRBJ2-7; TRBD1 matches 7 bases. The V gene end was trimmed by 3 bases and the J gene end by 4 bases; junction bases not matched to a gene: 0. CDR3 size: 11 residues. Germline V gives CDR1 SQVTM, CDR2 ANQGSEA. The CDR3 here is CSVEGQYEQYF. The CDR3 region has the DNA TGCAGCGTTGAGGGACAGTACGAGCAGTACTTC.

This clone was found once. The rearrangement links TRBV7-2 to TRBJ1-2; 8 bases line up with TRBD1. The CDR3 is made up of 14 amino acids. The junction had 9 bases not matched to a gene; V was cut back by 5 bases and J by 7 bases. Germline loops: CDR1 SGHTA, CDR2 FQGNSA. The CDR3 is CASSPGQAEGGYTF. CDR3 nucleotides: TGTGCCAGCAGCCCGGGACAGGCTGAGGGTGGCTACACCTTC.

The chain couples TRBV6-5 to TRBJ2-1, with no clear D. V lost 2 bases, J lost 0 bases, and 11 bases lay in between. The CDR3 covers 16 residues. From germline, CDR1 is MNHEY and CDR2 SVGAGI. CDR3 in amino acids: CASSYAVPSSYNEQFF. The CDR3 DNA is TGTGCCAGCAGTTACGCGGTCCCAAGCTCCTACAATGAGCAGTTCTTC.

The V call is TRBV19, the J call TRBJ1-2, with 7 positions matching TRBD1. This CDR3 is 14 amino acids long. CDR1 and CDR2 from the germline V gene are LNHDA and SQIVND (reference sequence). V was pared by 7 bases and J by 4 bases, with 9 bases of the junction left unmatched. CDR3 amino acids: CASKQGGYGYGYTF. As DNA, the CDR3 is TGTGCCAGTAAACAAGGGGGCTATGGCTATGGCTACACCTTC.

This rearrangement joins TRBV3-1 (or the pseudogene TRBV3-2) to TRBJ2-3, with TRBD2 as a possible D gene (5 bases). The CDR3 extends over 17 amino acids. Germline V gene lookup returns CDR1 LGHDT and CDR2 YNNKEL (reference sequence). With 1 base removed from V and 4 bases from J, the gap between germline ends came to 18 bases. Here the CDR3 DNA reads TGTGCCAGCAGCCAAGCGGGTAAGGCTCTCGGGGCAGATACGCAGTATTTT. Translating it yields CASSQAGKALGADTQYF.